One TCR beta chain is described in this entry. Its antigen is undetermined. The second PCR ran about 6 to 12 cycles with a sample-barcoded 5' primer and J-beta primers. MiXCR, run by TCRdb on the 5' RACE reads, gives a single entry per CDR3 protein. Among 1.5 million to 2 million distinct CDR3 sequences listed, roughly 28% were seen once. This CDR3 is built from 17 residues. Germline CDR1 LNHNV, CDR2 YYDKDF (reference sequence). V lost 0 bases and J 7 bases, leaving 16 bases between the germline ends. This sample was taken from a study of blood T cells in healthy people across ages. Overall study context: For every two T cells, template switching captured about one barcoded beta molecule.

Total RNA was extracted at no less than 6 micrograms per sample. Study-level points and caveats: Percentage of naive T cells showed a strong correlation with TCR beta diversity.

Material: blood. The chain uses TRBV15 and TRBJ1-6; no reliable D call. This sequence originates from a woman aged 30 to 39 in good health. The CDR3, as DNA: TGTGCCACCAGCAGAGACAGGAGCCGGTACGGCAATTCACCCCTCCACTTT. Translation gives CATSRDRSRYGNSPLHF. The full variable domain, its missing parts supplied by reference TRBV15 and TRBJ1-6, is DAMVIQNPRYQVTQFGKPVTLSCSQTLNHNVMYWYQQKSSQAPKLLFHYYDKDFNNEADTPDNFQSRRPNTSFCFLDIRSPGLGDTAMYLCATSRDRSRYGNSPLHFGNGTRLTVT.